One sample yielded the 16 T cell receptor beta chains listed below, sequenced in a study of shared clonotypes between healthy human individuals. Using immunoSEQ multiplex PCR, the repertoire was profiled, and TCRdb retains in-frame clones only, with some absent. The sample holds some 1 million clones, 60% to 80% seen once. Sequencing was carried out using memory CD4+ T cells sorted from blood. Subset reported: CD45RA-negative fraction. The receptors here all came from a young man in good health.

V gene TRBV18 combines with J gene TRBJ2-3; possibly TRBD1 for D (6 bases). The CDR3 sequence is 16 residues long. CDR1 and CDR2 from the germline V gene are KGHSH and LQKENI. With 4 bases removed from V and 0 bases from J, the gap between germline ends came to 14 bases. The chain's CDR3 is CASSLGQQVSTDTQYF. CDR3 nucleotide sequence: TGTGCCAGCTCACTAGGACAGCAAGTTAGCACAGATACGCAGTATTTT.

This sequence joins TRBV7-3 and TRBJ2-5; D is perhaps TRBD1 or TRBD2 (5 bases each). Trimming removed 1 base at V and 3 bases at J, with 18 bases between. Per the germline V gene, CDR1 is SGHTA and CDR2 is FQGTGA. This CDR3 has 17 amino acids. The CDR3 nucleotides are TGTGCCAGCAGCTTAAGAGGTGCCGGGGCTGGAGAAGAGACCCAGTACTTC. This sequence encodes CASSLRGAGAGEETQYF. Supplemented by reference TRBV7-3 and TRBJ2-5, the full variable domain reads GAGVSQTPSNKVTEKGKYVELRCDPISGHTALYWYRQSLGQGPEFLIYFQGTGAADDSGLPNDRFFAVRPEGSVSTLKIQRTERGDSAVYLCASSLRGAGAGEETQYFGPGTRLLVL.

The CDR3: CASSERSGTYSNQPQHF. CDR3 bases: TGTGCCAGCAGTGAAAGGTCCGGGACCTATAGCAATCAGCCCCAGCATTTT. The gene calls are TRBV6-1 and TRBJ1-5, with D tentatively TRBD1 (5 bases). Per the germline V gene, CDR1 is MNHNS and CDR2 is SASEGT. Deletions cut 2 bases from V and 0 bases from J, with 14 bases between. The CDR3 spans 17 residues.

This clone was observed a handful of times. This chain links TRBV19 with TRBJ1-1; TRBD1 matches at 8 bases. In germline, CDR1 is LNHDA, CDR2 SQIVND (reference sequence). V shed 6 bases, J shed 8 bases, and the junction held 11 bases outside the gene matches. The CDR3 totals 14 residues. Here the CDR3 DNA reads TGTGCCAGTAGGGGACAGGATGGGGGGGTAGAAGCTTTCTTT. Amino acids: CASRGQDGGVEAFF. The complete variable domain, with remaining parts taken from reference TRBV19 and TRBJ1-1, reads DGGITQSPKYLFRKEGQNVTLSCEQNLNHDAMYWYRQDPGQGLRLIYYSQIVNDFQKGDIAEGYSVSREKKESFPLTVTSAQKNPTAFYLCASRGQDGGVEAFFGQGTRLTVV.

As concerns this clone: Other DNA variants within this sample encode the same CDR3. The V and J genes are TRBV10-1 and TRBJ2-3; D gene unclear. Trimming cost V 5 bases and J 2 bases, with 2 bases left between them. Germline CDR1 and CDR2: WNHNN and SYGVQD (reference sequence). The CDR3 length is 11 residues. In DNA, the CDR3 is TGCGCCAGCAGTAACACAGATACGCAGTATTTT. It codes for CASSNTDTQYF.

The CDR3 region is CASSQDRVAQYF. CDR3 nucleotides: TGTGCCAGCAGCCAAGATCGAGTGGCCCAGTACTTC. This chain joins TRBV14 and TRBJ2-5; D ambiguous. From germline, CDR1 is SGHDN and CDR2 FVKESK. This CDR3 has 12 residues. Trimming stripped 0 bases from V and 9 bases from J, with 8 bases between. Complete variable domain (other parts from reference TRBV14 and TRBJ2-5): EAGVTQFPSHSVIEKGQTVTLRCDPISGHDNLYWYRRVMGKEIKFLLHFVKESKQDESGMPNNRFLAERTGGTYSTLKVQPAELEDSGVYFCASSQDRVAQYFGPGTRLLVL.

This clone was seen only a few times. V is TRBV9 and J is TRBJ1-4, with TRBD1 identical over 8 bases. The CDR3 loop spans 15 amino acids. With V trimmed by 4 bases and J by 7 bases, 9 bases remained unmatched. CDR1 is SGDLS and CDR2 is YYNGEE in the germline V gene. The CDR3 region is CASSPPPGQVEKLFF. DNA of the CDR3: TGTGCCAGCAGCCCCCCACCGGGACAGGTTGAAAAACTGTTTTTT.

This chain connects TRBV5-4 to TRBJ2-1, with unresolved D. Germline CDR1 is SGHNT and CDR2 is YYREEE (reference sequence). The CDR3 is 14 amino acids. V was pared by 4 bases and J by 11 bases, with 19 bases between. This CDR3 is CASSQSWSLSQQFF. The CDR3 region has the DNA TGTGCCAGCAGCCAATCCTGGAGTCTCTCCCAGCAGTTCTTC.

This clone was observed a few times. V usage is TRBV30 and J usage is TRBJ1-1; D is perhaps TRBD1 (5 bases). Trimming stripped 3 bases from V and 10 bases from J, with 24 bases between. The CDR3 consists of 15 residues. Germline CDR1 is GTSNPN and CDR2 is SVGIG (reference sequence). DNA for the CDR3: TGTGCCTGGAGCCGCCCCGACGAAGACGGGACTCGAGCTTTCTTT. It encodes CAWSRPDEDGTRAFF.

V is TRBV11-2 and J is TRBJ1-2; D perhaps matches TRBD1 (6 bases). CDR3 length equals 14 residues. V lost 1 base, J lost 6 bases, and 12 bases lay in between. The V gene's germline CDR1 is SGHAT and CDR2 FQNNGV. The CDR3 sequence is CASSLGSWTDGYTF. CDR3 coding DNA: TGTGCCAGCAGCTTAGGAAGTTGGACAGATGGCTACACCTTC.

The V and J genes are TRBV6-5 and TRBJ1-2, with 7 bases lining up with TRBD1. The length of the CDR3 is 16 residues. Trimming cost V 1 base and J 8 bases; bases outside gene matches: 13. Germline assignment: CDR1 MNHEY and CDR2 SVGAGI. This CDR3 is CASSYFNRGAVGGYTF. CDR3 DNA sequence: TGTGCCAGCAGTTACTTCAACAGGGGCGCCGTCGGGGGCTACACCTTC.

The chain carries TRBV11-3 and TRBJ1-1, with D unclear. The CDR3 extends over 13 amino acids. The V gene lost 1 base and the J gene lost 8 bases, with 11 bases spanning the gap. Germline V gene sequence: CDR1 SGHNT, CDR2 YENEEA. CDR3 sequence: CASSLGNGEEAFF. CDR3 DNA sequence: TGTGCCAGCAGCTTAGGAAACGGTGAGGAAGCTTTCTTT.

The chain joins TRBV7-2 to TRBJ2-7, with 9 bases aligning to TRBD1. Per germline, CDR1 SGHTA and CDR2 FQGNSA. This CDR3 is 14 amino acids long. J gave up 4 bases and V 4 bases, and 5 bases lay outside the gene matches. The CDR3: CASSSSGTGYEQYF. CDR3 DNA sequence: TGTGCCAGCAGCTCTTCCGGGACAGGGTACGAGCAGTACTTC.

This chain joins TRBV19 and TRBJ2-2, with 9 bases identical to TRBD2. The trim removed 0 bases at V and 4 bases at J, leaving 6 bases unmatched. CDR3 length: 17 amino acids. Germline CDR1 and CDR2: LNHDA and SQIVND (reference sequence). CDR3 sequence reads: CASSIDLQRGATGELFF. CDR3 DNA sequence: TGTGCCAGTAGTATAGATCTGCAGCGGGGGGCCACCGGGGAGCTGTTTTTT.

This clone was counted a few times. A much bigger clone sits one base away, suggesting this may be a read error. The chain is built from TRBV4-3 and TRBJ1-5; no firm D call. Trimming pared 0 bases from V and 6 bases from J, leaving 6 bases between. The CDR3 is 13 amino acids. From germline, CDR1 is LGHNA and CDR2 YSLEER. The CDR3 reads CASSQERSQPQHF. The CDR3 DNA reads TGCGCCAGCAGCCAAGAAAGGAGTCAGCCCCAGCATTTT.

This chain uses TRBV10-1 with TRBJ1-2; possibly TRBD1 for D (5 bases). V shed 10 bases and J shed 8 bases, with 14 bases lying between them. The CDR3 is 11 residues long. Looked up from germline, CDR1 is WNHNN and CDR2 is SYGVQD (reference sequence). The CDR3 loop reads CATSGVHGYTF. Here the CDR3 DNA reads TGCGCCACCTCGGGGGTGCACGGCTACACCTTC.